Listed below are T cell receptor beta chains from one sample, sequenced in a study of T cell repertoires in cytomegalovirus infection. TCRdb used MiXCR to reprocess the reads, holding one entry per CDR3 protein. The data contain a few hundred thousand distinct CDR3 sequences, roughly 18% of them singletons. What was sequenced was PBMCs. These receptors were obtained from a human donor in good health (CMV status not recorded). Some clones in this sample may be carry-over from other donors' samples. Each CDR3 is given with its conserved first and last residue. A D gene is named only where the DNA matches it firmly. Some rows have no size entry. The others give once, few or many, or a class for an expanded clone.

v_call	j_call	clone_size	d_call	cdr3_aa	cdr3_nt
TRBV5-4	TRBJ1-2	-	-	CASSLDSHYGYTF	TGTGCCAGCAGCTTGGACAGTCACTATGGCTACACCTTC
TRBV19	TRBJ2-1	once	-	CASSIPSGYNEQFF	TGTGCCAGTAGTATCCCCTCTGGGTACAATGAGCAGTTCTTC
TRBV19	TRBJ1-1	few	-	CASSMRRNTEAFF	TGTGCCAGTAGTATGAGAAGGAACACTGAAGCTTTCTTT
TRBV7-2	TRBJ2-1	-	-	CASTGASSYNEQFF	TGTGCCAGCACCGGGGCAAGCTCCTACAATGAGCAGTTCTTC
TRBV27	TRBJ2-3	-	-	CASRLRTEPTVHF	TGTGCCAGCAGGTTGAGGACGGAGCCCACGGTACATTTT
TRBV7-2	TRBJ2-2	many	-	CASSLRTTGELFF	TGTGCCAGCAGCTTAAGGACCACCGGGGAGCTGTTTTTT
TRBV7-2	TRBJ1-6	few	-	CASSLRTVASPLHF	TGTGCCAGCAGCCTAAGGACAGTGGCTTCACCCCTCCACTTT
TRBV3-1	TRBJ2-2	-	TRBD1	CASSSPRQGARLNTGELFF	TGTGCCAGCAGCTCTCCCCGACAGGGGGCACGCCTGAACACCGGGGAGCTGTTTTTT
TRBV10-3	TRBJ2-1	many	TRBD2	CAISESSGGFSSSYNEQFF	TGTGCCATCAGTGAAAGTAGCGGGGGATTCTCCAGCTCCTACAATGAGCAGTTCTTC
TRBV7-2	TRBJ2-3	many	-	CASSVFADTQYF	TGTGCCAGCAGCGTGTTCGCAGATACGCAGTATTTT